The 2 T cell receptor beta chains below come from one sample, sequenced in a study of T cell changes during pregnancy in multiple sclerosis. Here immunoSEQ multiplex PCR was the method, and the copy in TCRdb shows in-frame clones only, minus some. Here the sample spans about 97,000 clones, approximately 90% being singletons. Sequenced material: peripheral blood, taken in the second trimester of pregnancy. The receptors shown here come from a female donor in good health, enrolled as a control in a pregnancy study.

For the CDR3, the DNA is TGTGCCATCACTCCGACAGAAAACACTGAAGCTTTCTTT. Its translation: CAITPTENTEAFF. V is TRBV10-3 and J is TRBJ1-1; possible D gene TRBD1, 5 bases. V lost 7 bases and J lost 2, with 11 bases in between. The CDR3 totals 13 residues. Germline CDR1 and CDR2: ENHRY and SYGVKD.

This clone was seen just once. The chain couples TRBV5-1 to TRBJ1-2; maybe TRBD1 (5 bases). The V gene lost 0 bases and the J gene lost 7 bases, with 13 bases spanning the gap. This CDR3 spans 14 amino acids. Germline assignment: CDR1 SGHRS and CDR2 YFSETQ. CDR3 DNA sequence: TGCGCCAGCAGCTTGGACAGGTCGGTTTCTGGCTACACCTTC. Its protein is CASSLDRSVSGYTF.